These 26 T cell receptor beta chains were sequenced from one sample in a study of Ad26.COV2.S vaccination and SARS-CoV-2 variants. Specified treatment: 15 to 20 received Ad26.COV2.S at low or high dose, single or two shots; 5 received placebo; per-sample allocation not given. Sampling took place 63 days after the first vaccine or placebo injection. Method: immunoSEQ multiplex PCR; TCRdb's copy keeps in-frame clones and lacks some. The sample gives some 390,000 clones, approximately 86% of which show up once; roughly 3% is in the top ten. The source material was peripheral blood, sampled in a trial of Ad26.COV2.S vaccine versus placebo. These receptor sequences come from a person aged 18-65 years who received the Ad26.COV2.S COVID-19 vaccine or a placebo.

DNA for the CDR3: TGCGCCAGCAGTGACTTCACAGCCGGACAGTACGCCTACGAGCAGTACTTC. It specifies CASSDFTAGQYAYEQYF. The V and J genes are TRBV10-2 and TRBJ2-7; possible D gene TRBD1, 6 bases. V dropped 3 bases and J dropped 2 bases, with 20 bases sitting between them. The CDR3 consists of 17 residues. Germline V gives CDR1 WSHSY, CDR2 SAAADI.

The chain has TRBV2 and TRBJ1-1; D is uncertain. The germline gives CDR1 SNHLY, CDR2 FYNNEI. The CDR3 extends over 13 amino acids. V lost 4 bases, J lost 1 base, and 7 bases lay in between. This CDR3 reads CASSVRRNTEAFF. The CDR3 DNA follows: TGTGCCAGCAGTGTCCGCAGGAACACTGAAGCTTTCTTT.

The chain has TRBV4-1 and TRBJ1-3; the D is unclear. The V gene lost 2 bases and the J gene lost 0 bases, with 5 bases spanning the gap. The CDR3 is 14 residues long. Germline values: CDR1 MGHRA, CDR2 YSYEKL. CDR3 nucleotide sequence: TGCGCCAGCAGCCAATACCGCTCTGGAAACACCATATATTTT. Translated: CASSQYRSGNTIYF.

This clone has just a few counts. V usage is TRBV7-2 and J usage is TRBJ2-5; maybe TRBD2 (5 bases). The CDR3 has 14 residues. The V gene's germline CDR1 is SGHTA and CDR2 FQGNSA. V dropped 2 bases and J dropped 4 bases, with 11 bases sitting between them. In nucleotides, the CDR3 is TGTGCCAGCAGCTTATCTAGCAGCCTAGAGACCCAGTACTTC. This sequence encodes CASSLSSSLETQYF.

The chain links TRBV6-2 or TRBV6-3 to TRBJ2-2, with D tentatively TRBD2 (5 bases). The ends were cut back, 8 bases at V and 3 bases at J, with 13 bases in the middle. CDR3 size: 14 residues. Germline CDR1 reads MNHEY; CDR2 reads SVGEGT. The CDR3 sequence is CASRPSGYTGELFF. The CDR3 nucleotides are TGTGCCAGCCGCCCATCGGGATACACCGGGGAGCTGTTTTTT.

The chain couples TRBV5-4 to TRBJ2-5, with D possibly being TRBD2 (5 bases). The ends were cut back, 4 bases at V and 2 bases at J, with 9 bases in the middle. Germline lookup yields CDR1 SGHNT and CDR2 YYREEE (reference sequence). The CDR3 totals 13 residues. This CDR3 reads CASSKDSQETQYF. The CDR3 nucleotides read TGTGCCAGCAGCAAGGACTCTCAAGAGACCCAGTACTTC.

This chain connects TRBV4-1 to TRBJ2-6; D not resolved. The germline CDR1 and CDR2 sequences are MGHRA and YSYEKL. The CDR3 totals 16 residues. Between the trimmed V and J ends, which lost 0 bases and 1 base, there was a span of 7 bases. The DNA for the CDR3 is TGCGCCAGCAGCCAAGACGCCGGGTCTGGGGCCAACGTCCTGACTTTC. Translation: CASSQDAGSGANVLTF.

This chain links TRBV11-3 with TRBJ1-1; weak D call: TRBD1 (5 bases). CDR1 is SGHNT and CDR2 is YENEEA in the germline V gene. The CDR3 runs to 14 residues. Trimming took off 2 bases at V and 5 bases at J, with 12 bases between the two ends. The CDR3, as DNA: TGTGCCAGCAGCTTATCAACCGCAGGGACTGAAGCTTTCTTT. Its translation: CASSLSTAGTEAFF.

This clone was counted a single time. This chain uses TRBV7-2 with TRBJ2-6; D call uncertain. Germline-derived CDR1 and CDR2 are SGHTA and FQGNSA. The CDR3 spans 16 residues. The V gene lost 0 bases and the J gene lost 2 bases, with 8 bases spanning the gap. For the CDR3, the DNA is TGTGCCAGCAGCTTAGCGATCGCGGCTGGGGCCAACGTCCTGACTTTC. It is translated as CASSLAIAAGANVLTF.

The chain links TRBV27 to TRBJ1-1, with D maybe TRBD1 (5 bases). The germline gives CDR1 MNHEY, CDR2 SMNVEV (reference sequence). Between the trimmed V and J ends, which lost 3 bases and 1 base, there was a span of 12 bases. This CDR3 comprises 15 residues. CDR3 coding DNA: TGTGCCAGCAGTTTTTTTGGGGGATCGAACACTGAAGCTTTCTTT. Protein: CASSFFGGSNTEAFF.

V usage is TRBV4-1 and J usage is TRBJ2-7; D ambiguous. V lost 1 base to trimming and J lost 4 bases, with 11 bases between them. The CDR3 runs to 14 residues. The V gene's germline CDR1 is MGHRA and CDR2 YSYEKL. In nucleotides, the CDR3 is TGCGCCAGCAGCCAAGTTGCCGCCCAGTACGAGCAGTACTTC. Residues: CASSQVAAQYEQYF.

J is TRBJ2-1 and V is TRBV3-1 (or the pseudogene TRBV3-2), with 8 positions matching TRBD2. The CDR3 contains 16 residues. V was pared by 4 bases and J by 4 bases, with 9 bases of the junction left unmatched. In germline, CDR1 is LGHDT, CDR2 YNNKEL (reference sequence). CDR3 in amino acids: CASSRVPRGVYNEQFF. The CDR3 nucleotides read TGTGCCAGCAGCCGTGTGCCGCGGGGGGTTTACAATGAGCAGTTCTTC.

The chain joins TRBV7-8 to TRBJ1-5; 8 bases line up with TRBD1. Germline trimming cut 5 bases from V and 4 bases from J; bases unmatched to any gene: 4. CDR1 is SGHVS, CDR2 FQNEAQ, per germline. CDR3 size: 14 residues. DNA of the CDR3: TGTGCCAGCAGCGATGGACAGGGTAATCAGCCCCAGCATTTT. Its protein product is CASSDGQGNQPQHF.

The rearrangement links TRBV3-1 (or the pseudogene TRBV3-2) to TRBJ2-5, with D tentatively TRBD2 (6 bases). The V end was cut by 3 bases, the J end by 4 bases, with 21 bases between. CDR1 LGHDT and CDR2 YNNKEL come from the germline V gene (reference sequence). The CDR3 loop spans 17 amino acids. CDR3 loop: CASSHLLRVEEGETQYF. In DNA form, the CDR3 reads TGTGCCAGCAGCCATCTTCTCCGTGTGGAGGAGGGAGAGACCCAGTACTTC.

This chain uses TRBV19 with TRBJ2-5; a possible D gene is TRBD2 (6 bases). CDR3 size: 13 residues. CDR1 LNHDA and CDR2 SQIVND come from the germline V gene (reference sequence). Trimming stripped 5 bases from V and 2 bases from J, with 9 bases between. The CDR3 loop reads CASSVAAQETQYF. As DNA, the CDR3 is TGTGCCAGTAGTGTAGCGGCGCAAGAGACCCAGTACTTC.

The chain employs TRBV18 and TRBJ2-7, with TRBD2 matching over 10 bases. V lost 5 bases, J lost 1 base, and 8 bases stayed unmatched. The CDR3 has 16 amino acids. Per the germline V gene, CDR1 is KGHSH and CDR2 is LQKENI. As DNA, the CDR3 is TGTGCCAGCTCAACTGCCGCTAGCGGGGGATCCTACGAGCAGTACTTC. It specifies CASSTAASGGSYEQYF.

The V call is TRBV19, the J call TRBJ2-2, with TRBD1 identical over 7 bases. With V trimmed by 8 bases and J by 3 bases, 6 bases remained unmatched. CDR3 length: 14 amino acids. CDR1 LNHDA and CDR2 SQIVND come from the germline V gene (reference sequence). The DNA of the CDR3 is TGTGCCAGTGGGACAGCTGTTTACACCGGGGAGCTGTTTTTT. Translating gives CASGTAVYTGELFF.

The V and J genes are TRBV3-1 (or the pseudogene TRBV3-2) and TRBJ1-1, with TRBD1 identical over 8 bases. The CDR3 is 12 residues long. Per the germline V gene, CDR1 is LGHDT and CDR2 is YNNKEL (reference sequence). With V trimmed by 1 base and J by 10 bases, 2 bases remained unmatched. CDR3 amino acids: CASSQAGGGAFF. For the CDR3, the DNA is TGTGCCAGCAGCCAAGCAGGGGGCGGAGCTTTCTTT.

The CDR3 DNA reads as TGTGCCACCAGCAGAGGGGGCAGGGTGAACACTGAAGCTTTCTTT. Translating gives CATSRGGRVNTEAFF. The chain recombines TRBV15 with TRBJ1-1, with D possibly matching TRBD1 (5 bases). Looked up from germline, CDR1 is LNHNV and CDR2 is YYDKDF (reference sequence). There are 15 residues in the CDR3. V shed 1 base and J shed 0 bases, with 9 bases lying between them.

This clone appeared a few times. The rearrangement links TRBV19 to TRBJ1-5; D not certain. The germline V gene encodes CDR1 LNHDA and CDR2 SQIVND (reference sequence). The CDR3 sequence is 13 residues long. The germline V and J ends were trimmed by 6 bases and 7 bases, with 13 bases remaining between them. DNA of the CDR3: TGTGCCAGTAGCGATACTACGACGCAGCCCCAGCATTTT. Amino acids: CASSDTTTQPQHF. The full variable domain, completed using reference TRBV19 and TRBJ1-5, is DGGITQSPKYLFRKEGQNVTLSCEQNLNHDAMYWYRQDPGQGLRLIYYSQIVNDFQKGDIAEGYSVSREKKESFPLTVTSAQKNPTAFYLCASSDTTTQPQHFGDGTRLSIL.

CDR3 protein: CASSYTVSYEQYF. In nucleotides, the CDR3 is TGTGCCAGCAGTTACACAGTCTCCTACGAGCAGTACTTC. V usage is TRBV12-3 or TRBV12-4 and J usage is TRBJ2-7; D call uncertain. The V end lost 4 bases, the J end lost 0 bases, and 7 bases lay between the germline ends. CDR3 size: 13 residues.

The CDR3 region has the DNA TGTGCCAGCAGTCTCACAGGACAGGGGGTAATAGCAGGCACCGGGGAGCTGTTTTTT. It yields the protein CASSLTGQGVIAGTGELFF. This rearrangement joins TRBV27 to TRBJ2-2; 10 bases map to TRBD1. This CDR3 has 19 residues. Germline CDR1 is MNHEY and CDR2 is SMNVEV (reference sequence). The trim removed 5 bases at V and 4 bases at J, leaving 16 bases unmatched.

This rearrangement joins TRBV19 to TRBJ1-6, with 7 bases that match TRBD1. The CDR3 is made up of 15 amino acids. Germline V gene sequence: CDR1 LNHDA, CDR2 SQIVND (reference sequence). The junction had 5 bases not matched to a gene; V was cut back by 6 bases and J by 3 bases. CDR3 in amino acids: CASSKGQIYNSPLHF. CDR3 sequence (DNA): TGTGCCAGTAGCAAGGGACAGATCTATAATTCACCCCTCCACTTT.

In regard to this clone: This sample also contains other DNA sequences that code for the same CDR3. The rearrangement links TRBV6-5 to TRBJ2-3, with a possible D match to TRBD2 (5 bases). The germline V gene encodes CDR1 MNHEY and CDR2 SVGAGI. Trimming stripped 2 bases from V and 3 bases from J, with 6 bases between. This CDR3 spans 13 amino acids. DNA of the CDR3: TGTGCCAGCAGTTACGGCGGGACAGATACGCAGTATTTT. This sequence encodes CASSYGGTDTQYF.

The chain joins TRBV18 to TRBJ1-3; 9 bases agree with TRBD1. CDR1 is KGHSH, CDR2 LQKENI, per germline. The CDR3 is 17 amino acids. The V and J ends lost 0 bases and 0 bases, in that order; junction bases with no gene match: 3. The CDR3 loop reads CASSPPGTGSSGNTIYF. DNA for the CDR3: TGTGCCAGCTCACCACCCGGGACAGGGAGCTCTGGAAACACCATATATTTT.

This chain joins TRBV19 and TRBJ1-6; D is undetermined. From germline, CDR1 is LNHDA and CDR2 SQIVND (reference sequence). The CDR3 is 15 residues long. Trimming stripped 4 bases from V and 7 bases from J, with 14 bases between. The CDR3 coding sequence is TGTGCCAGTAGTAGGGGTTGGGAATCAAATTCACCCCTCCACTTT. Amino acid sequence: CASSRGWESNSPLHF.